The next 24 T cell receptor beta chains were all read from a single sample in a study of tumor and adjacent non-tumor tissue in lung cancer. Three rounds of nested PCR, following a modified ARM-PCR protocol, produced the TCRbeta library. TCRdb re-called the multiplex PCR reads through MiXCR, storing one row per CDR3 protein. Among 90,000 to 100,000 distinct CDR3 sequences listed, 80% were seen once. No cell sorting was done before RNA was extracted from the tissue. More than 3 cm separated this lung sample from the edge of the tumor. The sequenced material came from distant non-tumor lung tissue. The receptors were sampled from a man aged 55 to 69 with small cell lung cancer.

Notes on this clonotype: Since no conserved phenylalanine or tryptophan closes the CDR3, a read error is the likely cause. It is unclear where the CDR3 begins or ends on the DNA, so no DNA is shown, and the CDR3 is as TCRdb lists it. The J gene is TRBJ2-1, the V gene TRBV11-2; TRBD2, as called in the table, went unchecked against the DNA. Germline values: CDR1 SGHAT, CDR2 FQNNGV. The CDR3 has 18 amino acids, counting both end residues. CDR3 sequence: CASSLVVAGGYYYNEQSL.

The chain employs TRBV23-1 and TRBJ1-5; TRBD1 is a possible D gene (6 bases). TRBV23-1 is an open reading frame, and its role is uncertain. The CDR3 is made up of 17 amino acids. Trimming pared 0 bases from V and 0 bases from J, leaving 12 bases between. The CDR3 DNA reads TGCGCCAGCAGTCAATCGCGGGGGGCCTCTAGCAATCAGCCCCAGCATTTT. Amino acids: CASSQSRGASSNQPQHF.

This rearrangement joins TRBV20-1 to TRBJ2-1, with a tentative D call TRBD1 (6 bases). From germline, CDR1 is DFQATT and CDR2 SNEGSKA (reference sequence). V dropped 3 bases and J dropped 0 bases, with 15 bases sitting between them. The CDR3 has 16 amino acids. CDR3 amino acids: CSARGRGTSSYNEQFF. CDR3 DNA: TGCAGTGCTAGGGGGCGAGGGACAAGCTCCTACAATGAGCAGTTCTTC.

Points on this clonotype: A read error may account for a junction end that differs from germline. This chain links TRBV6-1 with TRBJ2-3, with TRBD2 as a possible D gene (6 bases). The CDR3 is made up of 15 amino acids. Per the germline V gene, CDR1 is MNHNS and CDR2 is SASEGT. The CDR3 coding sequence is TGCGCCAGCAGATACGACCGGGAGAAGATAGATACGCAGTATTTT. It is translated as CASRYDREKIDTQYF.

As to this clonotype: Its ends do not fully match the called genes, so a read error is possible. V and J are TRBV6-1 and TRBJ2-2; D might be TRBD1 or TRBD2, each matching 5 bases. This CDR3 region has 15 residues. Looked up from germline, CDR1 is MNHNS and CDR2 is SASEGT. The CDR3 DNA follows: TGTGACAGCAGCGTGGGGGTTTATGGCACCGGGGAGCTGTTTTTT. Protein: CDSSVGVYGTGELFF.

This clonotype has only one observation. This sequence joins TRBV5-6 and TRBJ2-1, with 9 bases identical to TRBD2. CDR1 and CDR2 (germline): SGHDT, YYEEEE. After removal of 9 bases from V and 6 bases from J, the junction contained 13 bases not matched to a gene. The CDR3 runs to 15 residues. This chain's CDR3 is CANNLSGRTANEQFF. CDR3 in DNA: TGTGCCAACAACTTGAGCGGGAGGACCGCCAATGAGCAGTTCTTC.

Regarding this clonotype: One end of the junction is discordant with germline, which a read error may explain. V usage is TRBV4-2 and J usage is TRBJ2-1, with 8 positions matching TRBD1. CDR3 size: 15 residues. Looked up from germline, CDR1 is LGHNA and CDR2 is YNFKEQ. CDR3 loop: CASSQGSSRGREQFF. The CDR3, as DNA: TGTGCCAGCAGCCAAGGCTCGTCCAGGGGGCGCGAGCAGTTCTTT.

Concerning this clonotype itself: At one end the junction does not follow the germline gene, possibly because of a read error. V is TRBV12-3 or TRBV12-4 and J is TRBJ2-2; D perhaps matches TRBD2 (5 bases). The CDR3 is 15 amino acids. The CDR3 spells CASSISGSDTGELSF. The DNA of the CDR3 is TGTGCCAGCAGTATCTCTGGGTCAGACACCGGGGAGCTGTCTTTC.

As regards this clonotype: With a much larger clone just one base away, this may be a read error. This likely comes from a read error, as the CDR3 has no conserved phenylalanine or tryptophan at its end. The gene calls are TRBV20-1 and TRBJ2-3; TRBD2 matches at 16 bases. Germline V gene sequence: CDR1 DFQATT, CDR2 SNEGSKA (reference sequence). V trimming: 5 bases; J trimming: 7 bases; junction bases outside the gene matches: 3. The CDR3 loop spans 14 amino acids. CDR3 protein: CSAGTSGRGNTQYV. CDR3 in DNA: TGCAGTGCTGGGACTAGCGGGAGGGGGAATACGCAGTATGTT.

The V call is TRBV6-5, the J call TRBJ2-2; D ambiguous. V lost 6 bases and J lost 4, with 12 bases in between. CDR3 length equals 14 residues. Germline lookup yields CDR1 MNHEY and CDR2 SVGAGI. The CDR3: CASRRQGITGELFF. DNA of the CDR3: TGTGCCAGCAGGCGACAAGGCATCACCGGGGAGCTGTTTTTT.

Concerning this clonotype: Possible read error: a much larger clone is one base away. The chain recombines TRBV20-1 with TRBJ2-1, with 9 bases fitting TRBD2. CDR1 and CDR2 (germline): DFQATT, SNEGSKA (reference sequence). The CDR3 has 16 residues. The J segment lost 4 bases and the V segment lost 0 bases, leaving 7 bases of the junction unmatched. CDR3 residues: CSARDHGSGSYNEQFF. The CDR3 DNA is TGCAGTGCTAGAGACCATGGTAGCGGGAGTTACAATGAGCAGTTCTTC.

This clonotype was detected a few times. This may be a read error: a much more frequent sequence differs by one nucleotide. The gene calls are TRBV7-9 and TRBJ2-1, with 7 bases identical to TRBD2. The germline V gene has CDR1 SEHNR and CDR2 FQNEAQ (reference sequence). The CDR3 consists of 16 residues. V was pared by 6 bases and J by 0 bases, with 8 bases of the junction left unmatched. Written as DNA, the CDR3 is TGTGCCAGCAGTTCCAGGACTAGTAGCTCCTACAATGAGCAGTTCTTC. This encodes CASSSRTSSSYNEQFF.

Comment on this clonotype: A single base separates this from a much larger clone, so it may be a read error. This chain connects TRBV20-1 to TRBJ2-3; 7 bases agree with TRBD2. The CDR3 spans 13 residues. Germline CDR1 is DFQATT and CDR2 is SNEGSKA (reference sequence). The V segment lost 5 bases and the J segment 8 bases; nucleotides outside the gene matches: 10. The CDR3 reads CSARPLTGGTQYF. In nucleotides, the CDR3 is TGCAGTGCTCGGCCACTAACGGGAGGTACGCAGTATTTT.

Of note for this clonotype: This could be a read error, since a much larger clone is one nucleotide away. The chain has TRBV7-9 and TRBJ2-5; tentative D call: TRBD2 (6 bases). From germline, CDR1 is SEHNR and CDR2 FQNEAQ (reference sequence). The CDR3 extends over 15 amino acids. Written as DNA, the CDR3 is TGTGCCAGCAGCTTAGGTTTGCGGGGCTGGGAGACCCACTACTTC. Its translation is CASSLGLRGWETHYF.

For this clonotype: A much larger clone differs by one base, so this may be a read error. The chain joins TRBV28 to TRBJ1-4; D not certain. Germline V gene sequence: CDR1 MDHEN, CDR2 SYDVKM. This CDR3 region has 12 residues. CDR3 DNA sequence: TGTACCAGCAGCGGGAGTGGTGAAAAACTGTTTTTT. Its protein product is CTSSGSGEKLFF.

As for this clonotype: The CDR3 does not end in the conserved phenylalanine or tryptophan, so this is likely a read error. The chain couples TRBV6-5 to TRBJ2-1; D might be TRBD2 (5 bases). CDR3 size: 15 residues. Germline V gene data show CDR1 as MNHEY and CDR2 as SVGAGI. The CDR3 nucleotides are TGTGACAGCAGTTACTCTGGGAGAGTGGGTAATGAGCAGTTCATC. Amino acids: CDSSYSGRVGNEQFI.

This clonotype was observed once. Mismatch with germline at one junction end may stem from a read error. As DNA, the CDR3 is TGTGACAGCAGCAGTAGCGGGAGAGCAGATACGCAGTATTTT. Translated: CDSSSSGRADTQYF. The chain combines TRBV5-5 with TRBJ2-3; 9 bases map to TRBD2. The CDR3 spans 14 residues. Germline V gives CDR1 SGHKS, CDR2 YYEKEE (reference sequence).

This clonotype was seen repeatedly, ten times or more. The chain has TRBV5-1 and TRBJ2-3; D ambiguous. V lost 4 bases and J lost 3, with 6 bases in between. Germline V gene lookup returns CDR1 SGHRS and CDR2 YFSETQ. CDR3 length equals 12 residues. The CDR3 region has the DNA TGCGCCAGCAGCCCCATGACAGATACGCAGTATTTT. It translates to CASSPMTDTQYF.

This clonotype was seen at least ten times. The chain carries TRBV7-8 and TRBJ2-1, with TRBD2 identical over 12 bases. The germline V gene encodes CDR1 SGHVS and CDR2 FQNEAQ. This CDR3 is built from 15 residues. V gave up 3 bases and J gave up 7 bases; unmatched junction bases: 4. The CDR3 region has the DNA TGTGCCAGCAGCTTCCTAGCGGGAGGGCCAAATGAGCAGTTCTTC. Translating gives CASSFLAGGPNEQFF. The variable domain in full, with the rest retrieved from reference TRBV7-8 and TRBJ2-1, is GAGVSQSPRYKVAKRGQDVALRCDPISGHVSLFWYQQALGQGPEFLTYFQNEAQLDKSGLPSDRFFAERPEGSVSTLKIQRTQQEDSAVYLCASSFLAGGPNEQFFGPGTRLTVL.

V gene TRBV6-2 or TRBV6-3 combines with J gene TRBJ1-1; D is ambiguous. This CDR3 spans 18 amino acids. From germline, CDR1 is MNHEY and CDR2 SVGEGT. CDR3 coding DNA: TGTTCTAGCAACACACAGATAAGGGTCGTTTCGATGAACACTGAAGCTTTCTTT. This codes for CSSNTQIRVVSMNTEAFF.

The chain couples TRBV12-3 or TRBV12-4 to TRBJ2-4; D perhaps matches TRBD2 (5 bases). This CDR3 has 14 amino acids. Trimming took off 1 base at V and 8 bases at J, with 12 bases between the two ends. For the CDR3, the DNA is TGTGCCAGCAGTTTAGTGAGCGGAGCGGACATTCAGTACTTC. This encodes CASSLVSGADIQYF.

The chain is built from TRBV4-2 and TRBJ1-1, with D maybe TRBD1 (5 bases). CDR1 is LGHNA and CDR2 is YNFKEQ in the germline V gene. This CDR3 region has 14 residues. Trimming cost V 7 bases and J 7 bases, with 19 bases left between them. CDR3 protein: CASNRLSGRGEAFF. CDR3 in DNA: TGTGCCAGCAACAGGCTATCGGGCCGGGGTGAAGCTTTCTTT.

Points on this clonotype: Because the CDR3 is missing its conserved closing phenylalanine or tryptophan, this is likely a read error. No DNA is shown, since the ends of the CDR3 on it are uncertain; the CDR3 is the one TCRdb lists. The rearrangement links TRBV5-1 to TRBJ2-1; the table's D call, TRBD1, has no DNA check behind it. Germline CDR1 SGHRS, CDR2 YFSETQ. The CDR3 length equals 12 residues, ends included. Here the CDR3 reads CASSSGPGEQSY.

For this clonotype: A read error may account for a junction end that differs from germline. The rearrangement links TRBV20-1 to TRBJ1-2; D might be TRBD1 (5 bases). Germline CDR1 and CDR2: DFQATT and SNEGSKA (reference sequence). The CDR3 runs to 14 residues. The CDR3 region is CSAKVQGDSYGYNF. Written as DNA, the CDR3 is TGCAGTGCTAAGGTCCAGGGTGATAGCTATGGCTACAACTTC.